This T cell receptor (beta chain) was identified during a study of blood T cell repertoires in COVID-19. Study in general: Samples taken during acute and convalescent COVID-19 were collected in the United States, Italy and Spain. T cells, B-cell-depleted T cells, or PBMCs provided the cDNA or gDNA that served as material.

In regard to this clone: At the DNA level, this CDR3 is encoded by other sequences in the same sample as well.

Recruited during active infection, patients (from Seattle) were subsequently followed longitudinally. In the original analysis: Amplification with reference gene primers provided the estimates of nucleated cell counts. Method: immunoSEQ multiplex PCR; TCRdb's copy keeps in-frame clones and lacks some. The DNA gave D and trimming, while V, J and clone size come from that table. Of approximately 200,000 clones in the sample, roughly 80% were seen once. CDR3 size: 14 residues. The J segment lost 5 bases and the V segment lost 5 bases, leaving 7 bases of the junction unmatched. CDR1 is SGHRS, CDR2 YFSETQ, per germline.

What was sequenced was peripheral blood. The TCR comes from an elderly woman with COVID-19, enrolled during active disease. This chain uses TRBV5-1 with TRBJ2-5; 9 nucleotides line up with TRBD1. DNA for the CDR3: TGCGCCAGCAGTAAGGGACAGGGAGGCGAGACCCAGTACTTC. It specifies CASSKGQGGETQYF.